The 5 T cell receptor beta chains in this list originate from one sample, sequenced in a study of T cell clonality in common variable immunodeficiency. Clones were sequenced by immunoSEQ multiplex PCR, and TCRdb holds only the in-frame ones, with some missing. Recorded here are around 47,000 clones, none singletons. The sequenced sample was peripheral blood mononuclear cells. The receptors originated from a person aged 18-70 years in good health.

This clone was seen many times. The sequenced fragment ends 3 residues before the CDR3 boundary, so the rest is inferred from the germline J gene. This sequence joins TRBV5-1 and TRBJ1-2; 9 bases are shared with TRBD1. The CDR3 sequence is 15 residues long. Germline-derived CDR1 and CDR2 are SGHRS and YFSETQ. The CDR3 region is CASSLEGQGGDGYTF. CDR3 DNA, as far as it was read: TGCGCCAGCAGCTTGGAGGGACAGGGAGGGGACGGC.

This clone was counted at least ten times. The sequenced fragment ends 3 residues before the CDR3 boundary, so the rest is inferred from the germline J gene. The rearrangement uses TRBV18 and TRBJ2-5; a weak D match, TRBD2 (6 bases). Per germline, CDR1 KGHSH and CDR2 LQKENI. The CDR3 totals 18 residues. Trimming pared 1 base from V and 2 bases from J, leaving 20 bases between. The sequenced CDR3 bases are TGTGCCAGCTCACCACTTTCAGTCTCCAGGACTACTCAAGAGACC. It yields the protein CASSPLSVSRTTQET. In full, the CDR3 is CASSPLSVSRTTQETQYF.

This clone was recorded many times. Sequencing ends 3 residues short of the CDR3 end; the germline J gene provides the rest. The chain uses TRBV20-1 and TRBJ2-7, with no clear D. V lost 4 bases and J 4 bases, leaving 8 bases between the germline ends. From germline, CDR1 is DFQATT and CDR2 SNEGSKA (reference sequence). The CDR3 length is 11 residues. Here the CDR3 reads CSAITAYEQYF. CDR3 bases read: TGCAGTGCTATCACTGCATACGAG.

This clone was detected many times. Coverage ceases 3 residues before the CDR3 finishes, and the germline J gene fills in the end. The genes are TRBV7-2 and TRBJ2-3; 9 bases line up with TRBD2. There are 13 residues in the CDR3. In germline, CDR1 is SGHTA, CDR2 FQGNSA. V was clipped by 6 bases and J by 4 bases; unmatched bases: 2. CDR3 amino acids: CASRLAGADTQYF. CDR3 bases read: TGTGCCAGCAGACTAGCGGGTGCAGATACG. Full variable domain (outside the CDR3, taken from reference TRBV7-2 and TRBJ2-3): GAGVSQSPSNKVTEKGKDVELRCDPISGHTALYWYRQSLGQGLEFLIYFQGNSAPDKSGLPSDRFSAERTGGSVSTLTIQRTQQEDSAVYLCASRLAGADTQYFGPGTRLTVL.

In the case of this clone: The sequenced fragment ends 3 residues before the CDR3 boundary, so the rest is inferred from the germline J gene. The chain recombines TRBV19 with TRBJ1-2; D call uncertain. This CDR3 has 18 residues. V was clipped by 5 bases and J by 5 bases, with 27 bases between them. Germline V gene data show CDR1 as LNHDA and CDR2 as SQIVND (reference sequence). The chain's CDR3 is CASSRIWSRTGRVYGYTF. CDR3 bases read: TGTGCCAGTAGTCGAATATGGTCACGGACGGGGAGAGTTTATGGC. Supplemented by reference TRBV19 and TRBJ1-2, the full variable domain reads DGGITQSPKYLFRKEGQNVTLSCEQNLNHDAMYWYRQDPGQGLRLIYYSQIVNDFQKGDIAEGYSVSREKKESFPLTVTSAQKNPTAFYLCASSRIWSRTGRVYGYTFGSGTRLTVV.